These T cell receptor beta chains were read from a single sample in a study of blood T cell repertoires in COVID-19. Here immunoSEQ multiplex PCR was the method, and the copy in TCRdb shows in-frame clones only, minus some. The sample carries about 99,000 clones, 79% recorded once. Source material: peripheral blood. These receptors all come from an elderly woman with active or convalescent COVID-19. Each CDR3 is given with its conserved first and last residue. D genes are given only for firm matches. Not all rows give a size; the values are once, few, many and, for expanded clones, a class.

clone_size: NA
j_call: TRBJ2-6
v_call: TRBV2
d_call: TRBD1
cdr3_aa: CASRGQGAGANVLTF
cdr3_nt: TGTGCCAGCAGGGGACAGGGGGCTGGGGCCAACGTCCTGACTTTC

clone_size: NA
j_call: TRBJ2-1
v_call: TRBV5-1
d_call: NA
cdr3_aa: CASSSGGPGEQFF
cdr3_nt: TGTGCCAGCAGCTCCGGGGGACCGGGTGAGCAGTTCTTC

clone_size: NA
j_call: TRBJ2-3
v_call: TRBV29-1
d_call: TRBD2
cdr3_aa: CSVRRASGGRGTQYF
cdr3_nt: TGCAGCGTCCGAAGGGCTAGCGGGGGCCGGGGGACGCAGTATTTT

clone_size: NA
j_call: TRBJ1-4
v_call: TRBV18
d_call: TRBD1
cdr3_aa: CASSPGPGQGGEKLFF
cdr3_nt: TGTGCCAGCTCACCAGGACCGGGACAGGGTGGTGAAAAACTGTTTTTT

clone_size: NA
j_call: TRBJ1-6
v_call: TRBV7-2
d_call: TRBD1
cdr3_aa: CASSLGGQGGSPLHF
cdr3_nt: TGTGCCAGCAGCTTAGGGGGACAGGGGGGGTCACCCCTCCACTTT

clone_size: once
j_call: TRBJ1-2
v_call: TRBV6-6
d_call: NA
cdr3_aa: CASSYSGDIYGYTF
cdr3_nt: TGTGCCAGCAGTTACTCCGGGGACATCTATGGCTACACCTTC

clone_size: NA
j_call: TRBJ2-5
v_call: TRBV3-1/TRBV3-2
d_call: TRBD1
cdr3_aa: CASSKGTGEGETQYF
cdr3_nt: TGTGCCAGCAGCAAGGGGACAGGGGAGGGGGAGACCCAGTACTTC

clone_size: NA
j_call: TRBJ1-3
v_call: TRBV30
d_call: NA
cdr3_aa: CAWAESSGNTIYF
cdr3_nt: TGTGCCTGGGCAGAAAGCTCTGGAAACACCATATATTTT

clone_size: NA
j_call: TRBJ2-3
v_call: TRBV7-9
d_call: TRBD2
cdr3_aa: CASSLGLAEDTQYF
cdr3_nt: TGTGCCAGCAGCTTAGGACTAGCGGAAGATACGCAGTATTTT

clone_size: few
j_call: TRBJ2-3
v_call: TRBV7-6
d_call: TRBD2
cdr3_aa: CASSLAGRASTDTQYF
cdr3_nt: TGTGCCAGCAGCTTAGCTGGGAGGGCTAGCACAGATACGCAGTATTTT

clone_size: NA
j_call: TRBJ1-5
v_call: TRBV28
d_call: NA
cdr3_aa: CATHGAPGQPQHF
cdr3_nt: TGTGCCACCCACGGTGCCCCAGGCCAGCCCCAGCATTTT

clone_size: NA
j_call: TRBJ2-7
v_call: TRBV28
d_call: TRBD2
cdr3_aa: CASSLSPGLGSLADEQYF
cdr3_nt: TGTGCCAGCAGTTTGTCCCCGGGACTAGGAAGTCTGGCAGACGAGCAGTACTTC

clone_size: NA
j_call: TRBJ1-2
v_call: TRBV5-5
d_call: TRBD1
cdr3_aa: CASSLTAAGQGYGYTF
cdr3_nt: TGTGCCAGCAGCTTAACTGCCGCGGGACAGGGCTATGGCTACACCTTC

clone_size: NA
j_call: TRBJ1-6
v_call: TRBV28
d_call: NA
cdr3_aa: CASISGDSFYRESLHF
cdr3_nt: TGTGCCAGCATTTCCGGTGACAGTTTCTATAGGGAATCCCTCCACTTT

clone_size: NA
j_call: TRBJ2-1
v_call: TRBV27
d_call: TRBD2
cdr3_aa: CASTGGLADYNEQFF
cdr3_nt: TGTGCCAGCACTGGGGGACTAGCGGACTACAATGAGCAGTTCTTC

clone_size: NA
j_call: TRBJ2-7
v_call: TRBV7-9
d_call: NA
cdr3_aa: CASSPTSMGQGYEQYF
cdr3_nt: TGTGCCAGCAGTCCAACCAGCATGGGACAAGGCTACGAGCAGTACTTC

clone_size: once
j_call: TRBJ2-3
v_call: TRBV4-1
d_call: TRBD2
cdr3_aa: CASSLTGTRTDTQYF
cdr3_nt: TGCGCCAGCAGCTTAACCGGGACTAGAACAGATACGCAGTATTTT

clone_size: NA
j_call: TRBJ2-1
v_call: TRBV6-2/TRBV6-3
d_call: TRBD2
cdr3_aa: CASSSGGDWINEQFF
cdr3_nt: TGTGCCAGCAGCTCTGGGGGGGACTGGATCAATGAGCAGTTCTTC

clone_size: NA
j_call: TRBJ1-1
v_call: TRBV9
d_call: NA
cdr3_aa: CASSGTMEGTEAFF
cdr3_nt: TGTGCCAGCAGCGGCACTATGGAGGGAACTGAAGCTTTCTTT

clone_size: NA
j_call: TRBJ2-7
v_call: TRBV30
d_call: NA
cdr3_aa: CAWSVLVEQYF
cdr3_nt: TGTGCCTGGAGTGTACTGGTCGAGCAGTACTTC

clone_size: NA
j_call: TRBJ2-2
v_call: TRBV6-5
d_call: NA
cdr3_aa: CASSYYRDTGELFF
cdr3_nt: TGTGCCAGCAGTTACTACAGGGACACCGGGGAGCTGTTTTTT

clone_size: NA
j_call: TRBJ2-1
v_call: TRBV5-1
d_call: NA
cdr3_aa: CASSLGPERVQFF
cdr3_nt: TGCGCCAGCAGCTTGGGTCCCGAGAGAGTGCAGTTCTTC

clone_size: NA
j_call: TRBJ2-1
v_call: TRBV30
d_call: NA
cdr3_aa: CAWSNRENEQFF
cdr3_nt: TGTGCCTGGAGTAACAGGGAGAATGAGCAGTTCTTC

clone_size: NA
j_call: TRBJ2-3
v_call: TRBV2
d_call: NA
cdr3_aa: CASSEAIRGADTQYF
cdr3_nt: TGTGCCAGCAGTGAAGCGATCAGGGGAGCAGATACGCAGTATTTT

clone_size: once
j_call: TRBJ2-7
v_call: TRBV18
d_call: NA
cdr3_aa: CASSPPETSYEQYF
cdr3_nt: TGTGCCAGCTCACCCCCGGAGACCTCCTACGAGCAGTACTTC

clone_size: NA
j_call: TRBJ1-4
v_call: TRBV28
d_call: NA
cdr3_aa: CASSGAGTTNEKLFF
cdr3_nt: TGTGCCAGCTCTGGGGCCGGGACTACGAATGAAAAACTGTTTTTT

clone_size: once
j_call: TRBJ1-2
v_call: TRBV5-4
d_call: NA
cdr3_aa: CASSLEPRYGYTF
cdr3_nt: TGTGCCAGCAGCTTGGAGCCCCGCTATGGCTACACCTTC

clone_size: NA
j_call: TRBJ2-5
v_call: TRBV10-3
d_call: TRBD1
cdr3_aa: CAISQRGGQEETQYF
cdr3_nt: TGTGCCATCAGTCAGAGAGGGGGCCAGGAAGAGACCCAGTACTTC

clone_size: NA
j_call: TRBJ2-7
v_call: TRBV1
d_call: NA
cdr3_aa: CTSSQDLAGVGYEQYF
cdr3_nt: TGCACCAGCAGCCAAGATTTAGCGGGAGTGGGCTACGAGCAGTACTTC

clone_size: NA
j_call: TRBJ2-2
v_call: TRBV2
d_call: NA
cdr3_aa: CASSERALAGTGELFF
cdr3_nt: TGTGCCAGCAGTGAGAGGGCGCTAGCAGGCACCGGGGAGCTGTTTTTT

clone_size: NA
j_call: TRBJ2-1
v_call: TRBV6-1
d_call: NA
cdr3_aa: CASSDVGTYNEQFF
cdr3_nt: TGTGCCAGCAGTGATGTTGGGACATACAATGAGCAGTTCTTC

clone_size: NA
j_call: TRBJ1-6
v_call: TRBV5-1
d_call: TRBD1
cdr3_aa: CASSEGAPDSPLHF
cdr3_nt: TGCGCCAGCAGCGAGGGGGCGCCGGATTCACCCCTCCACTTT

clone_size: few
j_call: TRBJ1-5
v_call: TRBV19
d_call: NA
cdr3_aa: CASSIGGNQPQHF
cdr3_nt: TGTGCCAGTAGTATTGGAGGCAATCAGCCCCAGCATTTT

clone_size: NA
j_call: TRBJ1-2
v_call: TRBV2
d_call: TRBD1
cdr3_aa: CASSMGQGVVYGYTF
cdr3_nt: TGTGCCAGCAGCATGGGACAGGGGGTGGTCTATGGCTACACCTTC

clone_size: once
j_call: TRBJ1-1
v_call: TRBV28
d_call: NA
cdr3_aa: CASTGAGPGTEAFF
cdr3_nt: TGTGCCAGCACAGGGGCAGGGCCAGGAACTGAAGCTTTCTTT

clone_size: once
j_call: TRBJ1-1
v_call: TRBV18
d_call: NA
cdr3_aa: CASSPFEGTEAFF
cdr3_nt: TGTGCCAGCTCACCATTTGAGGGCACTGAAGCTTTCTTT

clone_size: NA
j_call: TRBJ2-5
v_call: TRBV27
d_call: TRBD2
cdr3_aa: CASSLGLAGGGQETQYF
cdr3_nt: TGTGCCAGCAGTTTGGGATTAGCGGGAGGGGGCCAAGAGACCCAGTACTTC

clone_size: NA
j_call: TRBJ1-2
v_call: TRBV28
d_call: TRBD1
cdr3_aa: CASSLEPTGGLGGYTF
cdr3_nt: TGTGCCAGCAGTTTAGAGCCGACAGGGGGCTTGGGGGGCTACACCTTC

clone_size: NA
j_call: TRBJ2-1
v_call: TRBV5-1
d_call: NA
cdr3_aa: CASSLTTTTYNEQFF
cdr3_nt: TGCGCCAGCAGCTTGACGACGACTACCTACAATGAGCAGTTCTTC

clone_size: NA
j_call: TRBJ2-1
v_call: TRBV5-1
d_call: NA
cdr3_aa: CASSSASGPGDNEQFF
cdr3_nt: TGTGCCAGCAGCTCCGCTAGCGGCCCAGGGGACAATGAGCAGTTCTTC

clone_size: NA
j_call: TRBJ2-5
v_call: TRBV9
d_call: NA
cdr3_aa: CASSVDGWGRETQYF
cdr3_nt: TGTGCCAGCAGCGTAGACGGATGGGGGAGGGAGACCCAGTACTTC

clone_size: NA
j_call: TRBJ2-1
v_call: TRBV29-1
d_call: TRBD2
cdr3_aa: CSVRLAGVESYNEQFF
cdr3_nt: TGCAGCGTCAGACTAGCGGGAGTTGAGTCCTACAATGAGCAGTTCTTC

clone_size: NA
j_call: TRBJ2-1
v_call: TRBV7-3
d_call: NA
cdr3_aa: CASSLDSGNNEQFF
cdr3_nt: TGTGCCAGCAGCTTAGATAGCGGTAACAATGAGCAGTTCTTC

clone_size: few
j_call: TRBJ2-2
v_call: TRBV19
d_call: TRBD2
cdr3_aa: CASSIGTSATGELFF
cdr3_nt: TGTGCCAGTAGTATCGGGACTAGCGCGACCGGGGAGCTGTTTTTT

clone_size: many
j_call: TRBJ2-7
v_call: TRBV10-3
d_call: NA
cdr3_aa: CAIRGGPRPYEQYF
cdr3_nt: TGTGCCATCAGGGGGGGACCGAGGCCCTACGAGCAGTACTTC

clone_size: NA
j_call: TRBJ2-1
v_call: TRBV29-1
d_call: TRBD2
cdr3_aa: CSVERAGGPFLFNEQFF
cdr3_nt: TGCAGCGTTGAGCGAGCGGGAGGGCCTTTCTTGTTCAATGAGCAGTTCTTC

clone_size: NA
j_call: TRBJ1-1
v_call: TRBV5-1
d_call: NA
cdr3_aa: CASSLDSSNTEAFF
cdr3_nt: TGCGCCAGCAGTTTGGACAGCTCGAACACTGAAGCTTTCTTT

clone_size: NA
j_call: TRBJ1-5
v_call: TRBV27
d_call: TRBD1
cdr3_aa: CASSLRRDSSNQPQHF
cdr3_nt: TGTGCCAGCAGTTTAAGGCGGGACAGTAGCAATCAGCCCCAGCATTTT

clone_size: NA
j_call: TRBJ2-2
v_call: TRBV28
d_call: NA
cdr3_aa: CASSLRKDSGGNTGELFF
cdr3_nt: TGTGCCAGCAGTTTACGTAAAGATAGCGGAGGTAACACCGGGGAGCTGTTTTTT

clone_size: NA
j_call: TRBJ2-3
v_call: TRBV2
d_call: NA
cdr3_aa: CASKGEGGAHTQYF
cdr3_nt: TGTGCCAGCAAGGGGGAGGGCGGGGCGCATACGCAGTATTTT

clone_size: NA
j_call: TRBJ2-4
v_call: TRBV16
d_call: NA
cdr3_aa: CASSRPEEGPYLGGKNIQYF
cdr3_nt: TGTGCCAGCAGCCGCCCCGAGGAGGGTCCCTATCTTGGAGGCAAAAACATTCAGTACTTC

clone_size: NA
j_call: TRBJ2-2
v_call: TRBV6-4
d_call: NA
cdr3_aa: CASSMVGEAGELFF
cdr3_nt: TGTGCCAGCAGTATGGTGGGAGAGGCCGGGGAGCTGTTTTTT

clone_size: NA
j_call: TRBJ2-5
v_call: TRBV28
d_call: TRBD1
cdr3_aa: CASSTGTGRRQETQYF
cdr3_nt: TGTGCCAGCAGCACCGGGACAGGGAGACGGCAAGAGACCCAGTACTTC